This entry lists 13 T cell receptor beta chains sequenced from one sample in a study of blood T cell repertoires in COVID-19. Method: immunoSEQ multiplex PCR; TCRdb's copy keeps in-frame clones and lacks some. This sample has approximately 460,000 clones, with about 88% found just once. The sequenced sample consisted of peripheral blood. Source of these receptors: a man between 18 and 29 years old with COVID-19, enrolled during active disease.

This clone showed up just once. The chain is built from TRBV20-1 and TRBJ2-1, with 8 bases identical to TRBD2. In germline, CDR1 is DFQATT, CDR2 SNEGSKA (reference sequence). The CDR3 has 11 amino acids. Germline trimming cut 6 bases from V and 9 bases from J; bases unmatched to any gene: 4. The CDR3 nucleotides are TGCAGTGCCGGGGGGGCCACTGAGCAGTTCTTC. Its translation: CSAGGATEQFF.

The chain is built from TRBV3-1 (or the pseudogene TRBV3-2) and TRBJ1-4, with TRBD1 identical over 8 bases. Germline V gene lookup returns CDR1 LGHDT and CDR2 YNNKEL (reference sequence). The V segment lost 3 bases and the J segment 5 bases; nucleotides outside the gene matches: 8. This CDR3 is 16 amino acids long. Here the CDR3 DNA reads TGTGCCAGCAGCCATCTCGGGACAGGAGGAAATGAAAAACTGTTTTTT. It is translated as CASSHLGTGGNEKLFF.

There are a few counts of this clone. CDR3 DNA sequence: TGTGCCAGCAGCTCCTTGGGAGGCGGAATCGAAAAACTGTTTTTT. It yields the protein CASSSLGGGIEKLFF. V is TRBV7-9 and J is TRBJ1-4; D remains unclear. Trimming took off 4 bases at V and 8 bases at J, with 17 bases between the two ends. The CDR3 consists of 15 residues. Germline lookup yields CDR1 SEHNR and CDR2 FQNEAQ (reference sequence). The variable domain in full, with the rest retrieved from reference TRBV7-9 and TRBJ1-4, is DTGVSQNPRHKITKRGQNVTFRCDPISEHNRLYWYRQTLGQGPEFLTYFQNEAQLEKSRLLSDRFSAERPKGSFSTLEIQRTEQGDSAMYLCASSSLGGGIEKLFFGSGTQLSVL.

V is TRBV30 and J is TRBJ2-7; D may be TRBD1 (6 bases). This CDR3 spans 13 amino acids. V gave up 4 bases and J gave up 2 bases, with 12 bases separating them. Germline-derived CDR1 and CDR2 are GTSNPN and SVGIG (reference sequence). CDR3 DNA sequence: TGTGCCTGGACAACAGGGCAGACCTACGAGCAGTACTTC. Translation gives CAWTTGQTYEQYF.

As DNA, the CDR3 is TGTGCCAGCAGGGAGGGCGGAGGCCCCCCTAGGACAGATACGCAGTATTTT. Protein: CASREGGGPPRTDTQYF. The chain has TRBV7-9 and TRBJ2-3; the D gene is possibly TRBD2 (6 bases). This CDR3 has 17 residues. Between the trimmed V and J ends, which lost 6 bases and 3 bases, there was a span of 22 bases. Germline V gives CDR1 SEHNR, CDR2 FQNEAQ (reference sequence).

The chain employs TRBV7-2 and TRBJ2-3; 7 bases are shared with TRBD2. CDR3 length: 13 residues. Germline V gene data show CDR1 as SGHTA and CDR2 as FQGNSA. V gave up 5 bases and J gave up 5 bases; unmatched junction bases: 4. Written as DNA, the CDR3 is TGTGCCAGCAGCCCCACGGGGGGAGATACGCAGTATTTT. Translation: CASSPTGGDTQYF. The entire variable domain, with the rest obtained from reference TRBV7-2 and TRBJ2-3, is as follows: GAGVSQSPSNKVTEKGKDVELRCDPISGHTALYWYRQSLGQGLEFLIYFQGNSAPDKSGLPSDRFSAERTGGSVSTLTIQRTQQEDSAVYLCASSPTGGDTQYFGPGTRLTVL.

The rearrangement links TRBV5-1 to TRBJ2-7; 10 bases are shared with TRBD2. The junction had 5 bases not matched to a gene; V was cut back by 0 bases and J by 2 bases. CDR3 length: 16 residues. Germline loops: CDR1 SGHRS, CDR2 YFSETQ. CDR3 nucleotide sequence: TGCGCCAGCAGCTTGGGGACTAGCGGAACTACCTACGAGCAGTACTTC. This gives the protein CASSLGTSGTTYEQYF.

The genes are TRBV13 and TRBJ2-7; TRBD2 matches 13 bases. Per the germline V gene, CDR1 is PRHDT and CDR2 is FYEKMQ (reference sequence). The CDR3 is 15 amino acids. Trimming took 5 bases from V and 5 from J; bases not matched to a gene: 6. The CDR3 is CASSDGLAGANEQYF. In nucleotides, the CDR3 is TGTGCCAGCAGCGACGGACTAGCGGGAGCCAACGAGCAGTACTTC.

This clone was counted only a few times. This chain connects TRBV10-2 to TRBJ2-1; 12 nucleotides align to TRBD2. Germline trimming cut 5 bases from V and 11 bases from J; bases unmatched to any gene: 1. CDR3 length: 12 residues. Germline V gives CDR1 WSHSY, CDR2 SAAADI. For the CDR3, the DNA is TGCGCCAGCAGTACTAGCGGGGGGAAGCAGTTCTTC. As protein: CASSTSGGKQFF.

The V call is TRBV5-1, the J call TRBJ1-5; 7 bases match TRBD1. V lost 4 bases to trimming and J lost 3 bases; unmatched junction nucleotides: 22. This CDR3 region has 20 residues. From germline, CDR1 is SGHRS and CDR2 YFSETQ. CDR3 DNA: TGCGCCAGCAGCGTCGCACAGGGGCCCGCCACCATCATCTTCAATCAGCCCCAGCATTTT. It yields the protein CASSVAQGPATIIFNQPQHF.

V and J are TRBV18 and TRBJ1-4; D may be TRBD1 (6 bases). CDR3 length equals 15 residues. Germline CDR1 is KGHSH and CDR2 is LQKENI. Deletions cut 5 bases from V and 3 bases from J, with 13 bases between. The CDR3 loop is CASSDGQISNEKLFF. The CDR3 DNA sequence: TGTGCCAGCTCAGATGGACAGATTTCTAATGAAAAACTGTTTTTT.

The chain employs TRBV9 and TRBJ2-7; no clear D. Germline loops: CDR1 SGDLS, CDR2 YYNGEE. The V gene lost 9 bases and the J gene lost 4 bases, with 8 bases spanning the gap. CDR3 length: 10 residues. CDR3 in DNA: TGTGCCACCCCCCCGTACGAGCAGTACTTC. Amino acid sequence: CATPPYEQYF. The complete variable domain, with remaining parts taken from reference TRBV9 and TRBJ2-7, reads DSGVTQTPKHLITATGQRVTLRCSPRSGDLSVYWYQQSLDQGLQFLIQYYNGEERAKGNILERFSAQQFPDLHSELNLSSLELGDSALYFCATPPYEQYFGPGTRLTVT.

V gene TRBV4-2 combines with J gene TRBJ2-3; a weak D match, TRBD2 (6 bases). V was cut by 5 bases and J by 8 bases, with 23 bases left in between. The CDR3 loop spans 16 amino acids. Per the germline V gene, CDR1 is LGHNA and CDR2 is YNFKEQ. The CDR3 is CASSEFRGTPQGTQYF. The CDR3 nucleotides are TGTGCCAGCAGCGAGTTCCGCGGGACTCCCCAGGGTACGCAGTATTTT.